This TCR beta chain was captured by sequencing in a study of blood T cell repertoires in COVID-19. Trimming took 3 bases from V and 6 from J, leaving 8 bases between them. CDR1 and CDR2 from the germline V gene are LGHDT and YNNKEL (reference sequence). This CDR3 region has 13 residues. Clones were sequenced by immunoSEQ multiplex PCR, and TCRdb holds only the in-frame ones, with some missing. This table holds tens of thousands of clones, 70% to 85% found once. The sample consisted of peripheral blood. This TCR derives from a man aged 65 to 85 with acute or convalescent COVID-19. This chain joins TRBV3-1 (or the pseudogene TRBV3-2) and TRBJ2-2; D is perhaps TRBD2 (6 bases). CDR3 coding DNA: TGTGCCAGCAGCCAGTGGGGGGCCGGGGAGCTGTTTTTT. It codes for CASSQWGAGELFF.